The 23 T cell receptor beta chains given below trace back to one sample, sequenced in a study of early T cells in non-severe SARS-CoV-2 infection. TCRdb used MiXCR to reprocess the 5' RACE reads, holding one entry per CDR3 protein. This table holds fewer than 80,000 distinct CDR3 sequences, more than 10% found once. The specimen comprised whole blood, sampled at baseline. The source is an adult who was a healthcare worker with PCR-confirmed SARS-CoV-2 infection or an uninfected control (not recorded which). The donor label of this sample is uncertain.

This chain links TRBV6-6 with TRBJ1-1, with a weak D call TRBD1 (6 bases). Germline V gene data show CDR1 as MNHNY and CDR2 as SVGAGI (reference sequence). The V end was cut by 6 bases, the J end by 11 bases, with 16 bases between. The CDR3 has 12 residues. The CDR3 loop reads CASRTGSLWAFF. The CDR3 coding sequence is TGTGCCAGCAGAACAGGGTCTCTTTGGGCTTTCTTT.

The chain carries TRBV9 and TRBJ1-1, with D hard to call. The CDR3 extends over 13 amino acids. In germline, CDR1 is SGDLS, CDR2 YYNGEE. Trimming stripped 0 bases from V and 5 bases from J, with 8 bases between. CDR3 nucleotides: TGTGCCAGCAGCGTAGGGGGAAGTACTGAAGCTTTCTTT. This codes for CASSVGGSTEAFF.

The chain has TRBV7-9 and TRBJ2-5; 9 bases are shared with TRBD2. The CDR3 spans 15 residues. J gave up 3 bases and V 4 bases, and 6 bases lay outside the gene matches. Germline CDR1 SEHNR, CDR2 FQNEAQ (reference sequence). DNA of the CDR3: TGTGCCAGCAGCTCACGACTAGCGGACAAAGAGACCCAGTACTTC. It codes for CASSSRLADKETQYF.

This clonotype has ten or more counts. The chain has TRBV12-3 or TRBV12-4 and TRBJ1-1, with D maybe TRBD1 (6 bases). The CDR3 sequence is 15 residues long. With 7 bases removed from V and 1 base from J, the gap between germline ends came to 16 bases. CDR3 in DNA: TGTGCCAGCACCTCCCTAGCAGGGGCGAACACTGAAGCTTTCTTT. It yields the protein CASTSLAGANTEAFF.

This clonotype was observed once. The rearrangement uses TRBV3-1 and TRBJ1-1; D remains unclear. The CDR3 is 16 residues long. Germline V lookup: CDR1 LGHDT, CDR2 YNNKEL (reference sequence). V dropped 0 bases and J dropped 2 bases, with 13 bases sitting between them. This CDR3 reads CASSQESRGRNTEAFF. For the CDR3, the DNA is TGTGCCAGCAGCCAAGAATCGAGAGGCAGAAACACTGAAGCTTTCTTT. The entire variable domain, with the rest obtained from reference TRBV3-1 and TRBJ1-1, is as follows: DTAVSQTPKYLVTQMGNDKSIKCEQNLGHDTMYWYKQDSKKFLKIMFSYNNKELIINETVPNRFSPKSPDKAHLNLHINSLELGDSAVYFCASSQESRGRNTEAFFGQGTRLTVV.

The chain recombines TRBV27 with TRBJ2-3, with 11 bases identical to TRBD1. This CDR3 spans 14 amino acids. Germline-derived CDR1 and CDR2 are MNHEY and SMNVEV (reference sequence). V was pared by 10 bases and J by 5 bases, with 8 bases of the junction left unmatched. DNA of the CDR3: TGTGCCACCTCGGACAGGGGGCCAGTAGATACGCAGTATTTT. This gives the protein CATSDRGPVDTQYF.

The chain employs TRBV7-8 and TRBJ2-7, with 9 bases matching TRBD1. The CDR3 has 14 amino acids. The trim removed 5 bases at V and 6 bases at J, leaving 8 bases unmatched. CDR1 SGHVS and CDR2 FQNEAQ come from the germline V gene. The DNA for the CDR3 is TGTGCCAGCAGCCCCCGGACAGGGGCCCGCGAGCAGTACGTC. Translation: CASSPRTGAREQYV.

The gene calls are TRBV20-1 and TRBJ2-1; no firm D call. From germline, CDR1 is DFQATT and CDR2 SNEGSKA (reference sequence). The CDR3 consists of 12 residues. V lost 1 base, J lost 4 bases, and 5 bases lay in between. The CDR3 sequence: CSARGTYNEQFF. The CDR3 nucleotides read TGCAGTGCTAGAGGCACTTACAATGAGCAGTTCTTC.

The sample holds many counts of this clonotype. The V and J genes are TRBV12-3 or TRBV12-4 and TRBJ2-5; 7 bases map to TRBD1. The CDR3 spans 16 residues. The V and J ends lost 1 base and 1 base, in that order; junction bases with no gene match: 6. The CDR3 nucleotides are TGTGCCAGCAGTTTAGGGGGGTCAGGGGGCCAAGAGACCCAGTACTTC. It yields the protein CASSLGGSGGQETQYF.

This clonotype was observed a handful of times. The chain joins TRBV29-1 to TRBJ2-7; no clear D. This CDR3 region has 12 residues. The germline V and J ends were trimmed by 3 bases and 1 base, with 7 bases remaining between them. CDR1 and CDR2 (germline): SQVTM, ANQGSEA. CDR3 loop: CSVENWSYEQYV. CDR3 bases: TGCAGCGTTGAGAATTGGTCCTACGAGCAGTACGTC.

This clonotype was seen only a few times. CDR3: CASSQEQYSWGGSTDTQYF. The CDR3 nucleotides read TGCGCCAGCAGCCAAGAACAGTATTCGTGGGGCGGAAGCACAGATACGCAGTATTTT. The genes are TRBV4-1 and TRBJ2-3, with a possible D match to TRBD1 (5 bases). The V end lost 0 bases, the J end lost 0 bases, and 19 bases lay between the germline ends. There are 19 residues in the CDR3. The germline gives CDR1 MGHRA, CDR2 YSYEKL.

This clonotype occurred a few times. The chain employs TRBV18 and TRBJ1-6, with 7 bases identical to TRBD1. Per germline, CDR1 KGHSH and CDR2 LQKENI. With 9 bases clipped from V and 5 bases from J, the junction kept 4 bases outside the gene matches. This CDR3 has 13 amino acids. The CDR3 reads CASAGQDNSPLHF. DNA for the CDR3: TGTGCCAGTGCCGGACAGGATAATTCACCCCTCCACTTT.

This clonotype occurred a few times. The chain couples TRBV18 to TRBJ1-4; D is possibly TRBD1 (5 bases). Trimming cost V 3 bases and J 6 bases, with 8 bases left between them. Germline V gives CDR1 KGHSH, CDR2 LQKENI. This CDR3 region has 13 residues. CDR3 loop: CASSPQGYEKLFF. For the CDR3, the DNA is TGTGCCAGCTCACCGCAGGGATATGAAAAACTGTTTTTT.

This clonotype was detected only a few times. This CDR3 fails to terminate in the conserved phenylalanine or tryptophan, so it likely reflects a read error. The limits of the CDR3 on the DNA are not certain, so only TCRdb's listed CDR3 is given. This rearrangement joins TRBV5-1 to TRBJ2-1; the D call TRBD2 from the table was never checked on the DNA. The germline V gene has CDR1 SGHRS and CDR2 YFSETQ. The CDR3 is 14 residues long, ends included. This CDR3 is CASSLARLAGPTWL.

In the case of this clonotype: The junction differs from germline at one of its ends, possibly a read error. J is TRBJ2-2 and V is TRBV29-1, with a tentative D call TRBD2 (5 bases). The CDR3 spans 17 residues. The germline V gene encodes CDR1 SQVTM and CDR2 ANQGSEA. CDR3 region: CSVEDRTGRANTGELFF. The DNA of the CDR3 is TGCAGCGTTGAAGACCGGACCGGGCGGGCGAACACCGGGGAGCTTTTTTTT.

V is TRBV9 and J is TRBJ2-3, with D possibly TRBD1 on 6 matching bases. Germline CDR1 reads SGDLS; CDR2 reads YYNGEE. There are 15 residues in the CDR3. The germline V and J ends were trimmed by 1 base and 1 base, with 10 bases remaining between them. CDR3 nucleotide sequence: TGTGCCAGCAGCGTATCCCAGGGGCGCACAGATACGCAGTATTTT. Protein: CASSVSQGRTDTQYF.

This clonotype was seen a handful of times. V is TRBV5-1 and J is TRBJ2-1, with TRBD2 matching 14 bases. V lost 4 bases and J lost 10; bases outside the gene matches: 4. The CDR3 extends over 14 amino acids. In germline, CDR1 is SGHRS, CDR2 YFSETQ. The CDR3 nucleotides are TGCGCCAGCAGCCTGGGGACTAGCGGGGGAGAGCAGTTCTTC. As protein: CASSLGTSGGEQFF.

This clonotype appeared many times. This chain links TRBV29-1 with TRBJ1-1; D gene ambiguous. Trimming shortened V by 3 bases and J by 4 bases, and 3 bases separated the two germline ends. The germline CDR1 and CDR2 sequences are SQVTM and ANQGSEA. This CDR3 comprises 10 residues. In nucleotides, the CDR3 is TGCAGCGTTGAGGGCACTGAAGCTTTCTTT. It specifies CSVEGTEAFF.

This clonotype was seen ten or more times. The chain combines TRBV9 with TRBJ2-1, with D unresolved. CDR3 length equals 15 residues. From germline, CDR1 is SGDLS and CDR2 YYNGEE. The germline V and J ends were trimmed by 6 bases and 5 bases, with 18 bases remaining between them. CDR3 nucleotide sequence: TGTGCCAGCAACTCAAAATTGGCAGTCCACAATGAGCAGTTCTTC. Its protein product is CASNSKLAVHNEQFF. Based on the CDR3 plus reference TRBV9 and TRBJ2-1, the full variable domain is DSGVTQTPKHLITATGQRVTLRCSPRSGDLSVYWYQQSLDQGLQFLIQYYNGEERAKGNILERFSAQQFPDLHSELNLSSLELGDSALYFCASNSKLAVHNEQFFGPGTRLTVL.

This clonotype was counted a few times. This chain's CDR3 is CSGGLANSYNEQFF. The CDR3 nucleotides read TGCAGTGGGGGACTAGCGAACTCCTACAATGAGCAGTTCTTC. The rearrangement uses TRBV20-1 and TRBJ2-1, with TRBD2 identical over 10 bases. The CDR3 totals 14 residues. Germline V gene sequence: CDR1 DFQATT, CDR2 SNEGSKA (reference sequence). With V trimmed by 7 bases and J by 0 bases, 3 bases remained unmatched.

The chain is built from TRBV11-2 and TRBJ2-5; TRBD2 is a possible D gene (6 bases). Germline CDR1 SGHAT, CDR2 FQNNGV. V lost 1 base to trimming and J lost 3 bases, with 15 bases between them. This CDR3 is built from 16 residues. The CDR3 nucleotides read TGTGCCAGCAGCTTAGCTGGGGCGGGGAACAAAGAGACCCAGTACTTC. Encoded protein: CASSLAGAGNKETQYF.

This clonotype was seen a handful of times. The chain joins TRBV5-4 to TRBJ2-2, with a weak D call TRBD1 (6 bases). Per the germline V gene, CDR1 is SGHNT and CDR2 is YYREEE (reference sequence). The CDR3 consists of 14 residues. V dropped 2 bases and J dropped 7 bases, with 12 bases sitting between them. DNA for the CDR3: TGTGCCAGCAGCTTCAAAGGGGGTCACGGGGAGCTGTTTTTT. It specifies CASSFKGGHGELFF.

This clonotype came up a few times. The chain is built from TRBV4-1 and TRBJ1-5, with D possibly TRBD1 on 6 matching bases. V gave up 4 bases and J gave up 7 bases, with 20 bases separating them. This CDR3 is built from 16 residues. Per germline, CDR1 MGHRA and CDR2 YSYEKL. CDR3 in amino acids: CASSPESGTNAQPQHF. CDR3 nucleotide sequence: TGCGCCAGCAGCCCCGAGTCCGGGACAAATGCCCAGCCCCAGCATTTT.